This is a list of T cell receptor beta chains from one sample in a study of blood T cell repertoires in COVID-19. Clones were read by immunoSEQ multiplex PCR, and TCRdb kept only the in-frame ones, dropping some. The table lists around 7,000 clones, about 89% of them singletons, with more than 7% in the top ten. The specimen sequenced was peripheral blood. Every receptor here comes from a human donor in a cohort sampled during active COVID-19. The donor label of this sample is uncertain. The CDR3 runs from the conserved cysteine through the conserved F or W. Fields, in order: J gene, V gene, CDR3 protein.

j_call: TRBJ1-2
v_call: TRBV28
cdr3_aa: CASRGYSGYGYTF

j_call: TRBJ2-7
v_call: TRBV30
cdr3_aa: CAWSVSGYEQYF

j_call: TRBJ1-3
v_call: TRBV3-1/TRBV3-2
cdr3_aa: CASSHSGTGNTIYF

j_call: TRBJ2-5
v_call: TRBV5-1
cdr3_aa: CASSTDLAGVQETQYF

j_call: TRBJ2-2
v_call: TRBV5-1
cdr3_aa: CASSGGSAGELFF

j_call: TRBJ2-2
v_call: TRBV2
cdr3_aa: CASRGQAAWNTGELFF

j_call: TRBJ2-7
v_call: TRBV28
cdr3_aa: CASRSGRVAPEQYF

j_call: TRBJ2-2
v_call: TRBV10-1
cdr3_aa: CASSVGTGGTGELFF

j_call: TRBJ2-3
v_call: TRBV9
cdr3_aa: CASSVEVQGAADTQYF

j_call: TRBJ1-2
v_call: TRBV5-1
cdr3_aa: CASSLGTPYGYTF

j_call: TRBJ1-3
v_call: TRBV12-1
cdr3_aa: CASSCRFRGPGNTIYF

j_call: TRBJ2-4
v_call: TRBV7-8
cdr3_aa: CASSPRRVFSIQYF

j_call: TRBJ2-2
v_call: TRBV27
cdr3_aa: CASSRGGTNTGELFF

j_call: TRBJ2-3
v_call: TRBV9
cdr3_aa: CASSVGTSSTDTQYF

j_call: TRBJ1-1
v_call: TRBV7-3
cdr3_aa: CASSSLQGSTEAFF

j_call: TRBJ1-6
v_call: TRBV27
cdr3_aa: CASSLSRNSPLHF

j_call: TRBJ2-1
v_call: TRBV19
cdr3_aa: CASSISGLAKYNEQFF

j_call: TRBJ1-5
v_call: TRBV5-1
cdr3_aa: CASSLEGGASNQPQHF

j_call: TRBJ2-2
v_call: TRBV29-1
cdr3_aa: CSVKGGGDTGELFF

j_call: TRBJ1-6
v_call: TRBV18
cdr3_aa: CASSSGGDSPLHF

j_call: TRBJ2-7
v_call: TRBV4-1
cdr3_aa: CASRLTGVHEQYF

j_call: TRBJ2-5
v_call: TRBV12-5
cdr3_aa: CASGRGDLVSETQYF

j_call: TRBJ1-1
v_call: TRBV5-6
cdr3_aa: CASSPGQWSTEAFF

j_call: TRBJ2-3
v_call: TRBV5-1
cdr3_aa: CASSLVTPGDTQYF

j_call: TRBJ2-7
v_call: TRBV29-1
cdr3_aa: CSVRGGNYEQYF

j_call: TRBJ1-6
v_call: TRBV27
cdr3_aa: CASSLFGPGQGKNSPLHF

j_call: TRBJ2-1
v_call: TRBV5-1
cdr3_aa: CASSLAGYRNEQFF